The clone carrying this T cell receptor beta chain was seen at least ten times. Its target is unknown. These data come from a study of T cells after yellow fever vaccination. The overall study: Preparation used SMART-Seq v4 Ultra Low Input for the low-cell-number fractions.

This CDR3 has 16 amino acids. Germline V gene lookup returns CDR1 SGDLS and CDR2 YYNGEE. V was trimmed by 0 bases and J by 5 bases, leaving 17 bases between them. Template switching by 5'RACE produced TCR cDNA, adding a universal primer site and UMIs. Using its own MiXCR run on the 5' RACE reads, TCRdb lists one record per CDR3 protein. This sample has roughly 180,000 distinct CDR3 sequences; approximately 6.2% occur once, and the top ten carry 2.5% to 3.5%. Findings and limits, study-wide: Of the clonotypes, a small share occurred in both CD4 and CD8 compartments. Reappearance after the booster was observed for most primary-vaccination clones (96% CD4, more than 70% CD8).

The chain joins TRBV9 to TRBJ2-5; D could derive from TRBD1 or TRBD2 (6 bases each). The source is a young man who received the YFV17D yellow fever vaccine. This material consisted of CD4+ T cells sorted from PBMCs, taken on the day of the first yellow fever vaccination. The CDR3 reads CASSVVGGGPRETQYF. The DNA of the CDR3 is TGTGCCAGCAGCGTAGTCGGTGGGGGGCCGCGGGAGACCCAGTACTTC. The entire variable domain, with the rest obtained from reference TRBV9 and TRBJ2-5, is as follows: DSGVTQTPKHLITATGQRVTLRCSPRSGDLSVYWYQQSLDQGLQFLIQYYNGEERAKGNILERFSAQQFPDLHSELNLSSLELGDSALYFCASSVVGGGPRETQYFGPGTRLLVL.